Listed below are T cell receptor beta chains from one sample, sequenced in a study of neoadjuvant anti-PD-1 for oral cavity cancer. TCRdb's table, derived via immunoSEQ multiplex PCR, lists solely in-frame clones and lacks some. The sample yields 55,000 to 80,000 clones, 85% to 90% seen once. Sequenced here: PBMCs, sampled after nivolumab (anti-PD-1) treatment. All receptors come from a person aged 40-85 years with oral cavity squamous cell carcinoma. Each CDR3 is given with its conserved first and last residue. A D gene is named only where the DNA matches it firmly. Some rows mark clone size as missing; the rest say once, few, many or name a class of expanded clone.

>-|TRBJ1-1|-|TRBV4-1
CASSQEPGHEAFF
TGCGCCAGCAGCCAAGAGCCAGGACATGAAGCTTTCTTT
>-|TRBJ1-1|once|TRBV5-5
CASSFGGSGTEAFF
TGTGCCAGCAGCTTTGGGGGTTCGGGCACTGAAGCTTTCTTT
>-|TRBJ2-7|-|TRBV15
CATSRSGDRSYEQYF
TGTGCCACCAGCAGAAGCGGGGACAGATCCTACGAGCAGTACTTC
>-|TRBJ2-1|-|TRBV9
CASSVSLGRNNEQFF
TGTGCCAGCAGCGTATCTCTCGGAAGGAACAATGAGCAGTTCTTC
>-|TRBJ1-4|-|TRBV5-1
CASSLGAGTSNEKLFF
TGCGCCAGCAGCTTGGGTGCGGGAACGTCTAATGAAAAACTGTTTTTT
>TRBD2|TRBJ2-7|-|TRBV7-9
CASSSQGLVHQERGDF
TGTGCCAGCAGCTCACAAGGACTAGTTCATCAGGAGCGAGGGGACTTC
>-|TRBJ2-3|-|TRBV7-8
CASSLRTVSVTDTQYF
TGTGCCAGCAGCCTCCGGACAGTTAGCGTCACAGATACGCAGTATTTT
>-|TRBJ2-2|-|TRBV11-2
CASSPIRRNTGELFF
TGTGCCAGCAGCCCGATTCGACGGAACACCGGGGAGCTGTTTTTT
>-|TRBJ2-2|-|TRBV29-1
CSASSMGGKGALTGELFF
TGCAGCGCATCCTCAATGGGGGGAAAGGGGGCTCTCACCGGGGAGCTGTTTTTT
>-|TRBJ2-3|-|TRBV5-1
CASSDTDTQYF
TGCGCCAGCAGTGATACAGATACGCAGTATTTT
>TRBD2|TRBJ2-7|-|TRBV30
CAWSSGSGRSGEQYF
TGTGCCTGGAGTAGTGGTAGCGGGAGATCAGGCGAGCAGTACTTC
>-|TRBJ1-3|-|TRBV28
CASRPGGSGNTIYF
TGTGCCAGCAGGCCGGGGGGTAGTGGAAACACCATATATTTT
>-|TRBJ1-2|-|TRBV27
CASSPRGALYGYTF
TGTGCCAGCAGTCCCCGTGGGGCCCTCTATGGCTACACCTTC
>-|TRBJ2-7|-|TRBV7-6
CASARVGVLSYEQYF
TGTGCCAGCGCTCGGGTGGGGGTCCTATCCTACGAGCAGTACTTC
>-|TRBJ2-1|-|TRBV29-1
CSVGGGRGNSYNEQFF
TGCAGCGTTGGAGGTGGCAGGGGAAACTCCTACAATGAGCAGTTCTTC
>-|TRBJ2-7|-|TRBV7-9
CASSMSSYEQYF
TGTGCCAGCAGCATGAGCTCCTACGAGCAGTACTTC
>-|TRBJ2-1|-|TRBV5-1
CASSLDGNSYNEQFF
TGCGCCAGCAGCTTGGACGGAAACTCCTACAATGAGCAGTTCTTC
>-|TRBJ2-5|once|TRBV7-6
CASSLTIGVRETQYF
TGTGCCAGCAGCTTAACGATTGGGGTGAGGGAGACCCAGTACTTC
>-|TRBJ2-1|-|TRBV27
CASSFRDPLYNEQFF
TGTGCCAGCAGTTTCCGGGACCCCCTCTACAATGAGCAGTTCTTC
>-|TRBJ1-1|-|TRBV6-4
CASSETGLYTEAFF
TGTGCCAGCAGTGAGACAGGACTATACACTGAAGCTTTCTTT
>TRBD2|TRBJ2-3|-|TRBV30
CAWCGRAPDTQYF
TGTGCCTGGTGTGGGAGGGCCCCAGATACGCAGTATTTT
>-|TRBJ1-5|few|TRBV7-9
CASSLGRVGNQPQHF
TGTGCCAGCAGCTTAGGCAGGGTCGGCAATCAGCCCCAGCATTTT
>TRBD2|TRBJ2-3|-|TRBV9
CASNRAGLVRGDTQYF
TGTGCCAGCAATCGGGCGGGACTAGTAAGAGGAGATACGCAGTATTTT
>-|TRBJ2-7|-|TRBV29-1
CSAQRQSTYEQYF
TGCAGCGCACAGCGACAGAGCACCTACGAGCAGTACTTC
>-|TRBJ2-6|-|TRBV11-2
CASSLGWTVVNSGANVLTF
TGTGCCAGCAGCTTAGGTTGGACAGTGGTTAACTCTGGGGCCAACGTCCTGACTTTC
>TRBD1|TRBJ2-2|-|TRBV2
CASSEDRAYTGELFF
TGTGCCAGCAGTGAGGACAGGGCGTACACCGGGGAGCTGTTTTTT
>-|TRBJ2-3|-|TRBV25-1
CASSEGRGSFVDTQYF
TGTGCCAGCAGTGAAGGTCGGGGGTCCTTTGTAGATACGCAGTATTTT
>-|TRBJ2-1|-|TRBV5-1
CASNRELEQFF
TGCGCCAGCAACCGTGAATTAGAGCAGTTCTTC
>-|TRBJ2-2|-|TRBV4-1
CASSVPWGYTGELFF
TGCGCCAGCAGCGTACCTTGGGGGTACACCGGGGAGCTGTTTTTT
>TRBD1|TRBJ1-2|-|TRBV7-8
CASSLTGTGVNYGYTF
TGTGCCAGCAGCTTAACGGGGACAGGGGTTAACTATGGCTACACCTTC
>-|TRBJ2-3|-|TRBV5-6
CASSFMSSTDTQYF
TGTGCCAGCAGCTTCATGTCTAGCACAGATACGCAGTATTTT
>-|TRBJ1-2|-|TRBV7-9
CASSPPVNYGYTF
TGTGCCAGCAGCCCCCCCGTGAACTATGGCTACACCTTC
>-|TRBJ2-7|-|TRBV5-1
CASSLGTHNYEQYF
TGCGCCAGCAGCTTGGGGACTCATAACTACGAGCAGTACTTC
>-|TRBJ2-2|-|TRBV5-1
CASSSSGGADTGELFF
TGCGCCAGCAGCTCCTCTGGCGGGGCCGACACCGGGGAGCTGTTTTTT
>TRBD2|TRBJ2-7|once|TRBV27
CASSPTSGYEQYF
TGTGCCAGCAGTCCGACTAGCGGGTACGAGCAGTACTTC
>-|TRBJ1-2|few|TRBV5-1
CASSPGGGAYGYTF
TGCGCCAGCAGCCCGGGAGGTGGGGCCTATGGCTACACCTTC
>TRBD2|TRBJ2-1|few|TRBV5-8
CASSHGRILVGNEQFF
TGTGCCAGCAGCCACGGGAGGATCCTGGTGGGCAATGAGCAGTTCTTC
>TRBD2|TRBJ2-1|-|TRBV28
CASSLASGPYNEQFF
TGTGCCAGCAGTTTAGCTAGCGGCCCTTACAATGAGCAGTTCTTC
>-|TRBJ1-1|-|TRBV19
CASRKGQQINTEAFF
TGTGCCAGCAGAAAGGGACAACAGATAAACACTGAAGCTTTCTTT
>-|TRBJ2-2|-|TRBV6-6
CASTSKNTGELFF
TGTGCCAGCACCTCTAAGAACACCGGGGAGCTGTTTTTT
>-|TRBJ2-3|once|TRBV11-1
CASSSTLTADTQYF
TGTGCCAGCAGCTCGACCCTCACGGCAGATACGCAGTATTTT
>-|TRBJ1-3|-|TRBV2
CASRADYYSGNTIYF
TGTGCCAGCAGAGCGGACTACTACTCTGGAAACACCATATATTTT
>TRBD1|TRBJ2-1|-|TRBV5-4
CASSGRTGYNEQFF
TGTGCCAGCAGCGGACGGACAGGATACAATGAGCAGTTCTTC
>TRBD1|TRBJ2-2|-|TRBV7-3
CASRSDRGRNTGELFF
TGTGCCAGCAGGAGCGACAGGGGGCGGAACACCGGGGAGCTGTTTTTT
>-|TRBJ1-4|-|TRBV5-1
CASSFQARPEKLFF
TGCGCCAGCAGCTTTCAGGCCCGACCTGAAAAACTGTTTTTT
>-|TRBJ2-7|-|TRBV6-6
CASSYSYSGRTYEQYF
TGTGCCAGCAGTTACTCCTATTCCGGGCGAACCTACGAGCAGTACTTC
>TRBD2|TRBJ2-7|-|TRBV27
CASTGGTYEQYF
TGTGCTAGCACCGGGGGGACCTACGAGCAGTACTTC
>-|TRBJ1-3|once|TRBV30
CAWSVESVLTGNTIYF
TGTGCCTGGAGTGTAGAGTCCGTTCTCACTGGAAACACCATATATTTT
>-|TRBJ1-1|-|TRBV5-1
CASSTTPASAEAFF
TGCGCCAGCAGCACGACACCGGCGAGCGCTGAAGCTTTCTTT
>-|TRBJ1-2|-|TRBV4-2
CASSQGGPNYGYTF
TGTGCCAGCAGCCAAGGGGGTCCTAACTATGGCTACACCTTC
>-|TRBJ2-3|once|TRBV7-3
CASSLNGNPADTQYF
TGTGCCAGCAGCTTAAACGGGAACCCCGCAGATACGCAGTATTTT
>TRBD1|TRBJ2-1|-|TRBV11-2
CASSFTGQNYNEQFF
TGTGCCAGCAGTTTCACGGGACAGAACTACAATGAGCAGTTCTTC
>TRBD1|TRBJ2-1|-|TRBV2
CASRSLGTGGHEQFF
TGTGCCAGCAGATCGCTGGGGACAGGGGGGCATGAGCAGTTCTTC
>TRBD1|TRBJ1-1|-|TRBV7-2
CASSLRGQGDTEAFF
TGTGCCAGCAGCTTACGGGGACAGGGCGACACTGAAGCTTTCTTT
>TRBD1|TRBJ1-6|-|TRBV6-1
CASLGQGTYNSPLHF
TGTGCCAGCCTAGGACAGGGGACCTATAATTCACCCCTCCACTTT
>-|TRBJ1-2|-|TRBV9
CASSPQQGLEGYTF
TGTGCCAGCAGCCCCCAACAGGGACTCGAGGGCTACACCTTC
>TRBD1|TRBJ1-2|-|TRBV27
CASSQGQGDGYTF
TGTGCCAGCAGTCAGGGACAGGGCGATGGCTACACCTTC
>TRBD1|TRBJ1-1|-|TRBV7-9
CASSFDRGTEAFF
TGTGCCAGCAGCTTTGACAGGGGGACTGAAGCTTTCTTT
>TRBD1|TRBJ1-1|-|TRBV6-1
CASRMGQGLGEAFF
TGTGCCAGCAGGATGGGACAGGGGTTAGGTGAAGCTTTCTTT
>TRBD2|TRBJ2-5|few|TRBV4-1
CASSRLAGTQETQYF
TGCGCCAGCAGCCGACTAGCGGGGACTCAAGAGACCCAGTACTTC